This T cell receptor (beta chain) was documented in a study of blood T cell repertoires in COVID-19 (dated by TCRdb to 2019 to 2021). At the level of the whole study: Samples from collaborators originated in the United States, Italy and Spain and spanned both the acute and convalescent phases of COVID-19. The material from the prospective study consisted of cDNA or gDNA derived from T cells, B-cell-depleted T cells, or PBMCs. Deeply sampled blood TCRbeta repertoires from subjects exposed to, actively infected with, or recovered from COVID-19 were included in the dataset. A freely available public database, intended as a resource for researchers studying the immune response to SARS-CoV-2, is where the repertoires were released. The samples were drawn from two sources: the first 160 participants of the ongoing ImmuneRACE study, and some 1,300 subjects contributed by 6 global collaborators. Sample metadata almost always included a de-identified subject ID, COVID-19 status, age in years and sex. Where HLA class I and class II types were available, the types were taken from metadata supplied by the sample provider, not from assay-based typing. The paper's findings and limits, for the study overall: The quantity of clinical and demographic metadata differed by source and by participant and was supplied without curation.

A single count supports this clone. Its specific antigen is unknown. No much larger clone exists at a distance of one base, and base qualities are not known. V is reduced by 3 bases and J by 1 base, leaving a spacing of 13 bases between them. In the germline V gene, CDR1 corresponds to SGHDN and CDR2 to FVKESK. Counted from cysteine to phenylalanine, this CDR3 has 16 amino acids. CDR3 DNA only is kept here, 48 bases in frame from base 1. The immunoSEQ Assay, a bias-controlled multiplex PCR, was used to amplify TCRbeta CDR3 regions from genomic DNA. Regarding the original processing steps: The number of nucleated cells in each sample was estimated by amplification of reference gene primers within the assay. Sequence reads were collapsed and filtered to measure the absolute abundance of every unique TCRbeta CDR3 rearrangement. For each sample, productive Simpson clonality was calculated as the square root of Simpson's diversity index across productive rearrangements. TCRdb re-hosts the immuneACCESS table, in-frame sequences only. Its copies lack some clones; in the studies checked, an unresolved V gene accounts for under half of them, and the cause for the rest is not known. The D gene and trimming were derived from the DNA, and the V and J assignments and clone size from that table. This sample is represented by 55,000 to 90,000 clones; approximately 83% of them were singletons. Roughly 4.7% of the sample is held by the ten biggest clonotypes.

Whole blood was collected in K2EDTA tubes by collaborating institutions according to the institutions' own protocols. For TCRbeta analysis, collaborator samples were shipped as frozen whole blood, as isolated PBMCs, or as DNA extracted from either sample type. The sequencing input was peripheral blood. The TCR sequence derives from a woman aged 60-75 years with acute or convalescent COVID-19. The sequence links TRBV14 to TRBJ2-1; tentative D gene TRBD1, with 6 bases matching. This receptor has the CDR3 CASSQATGLSYNEQFF. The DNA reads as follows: TGTGCCAGCAGCCAGGCAACAGGGTTATCCTACAATGAGCAGTTCTTC.